These 21 T cell receptor beta chains share one sample of origin, sequenced in a study of cytomegalovirus exposure and HLA in healthy donors. Vbeta (60) and Jbeta (13) primers were used in the PCR. The method was immunoSEQ multiplex PCR; TCRdb's version includes in-frame clones alone and lacks a portion of them. The sample records around 130,000 clones, 70% to 85% being singletons. The sample was PBMCs. These receptors came from a man over 45 in good health and CMV-seronegative.

V usage is TRBV5-1 and J usage is TRBJ2-5; the match to TRBD2 covers 11 bases. Germline lookup yields CDR1 SGHRS and CDR2 YFSETQ. The CDR3 runs 16 residues. Unmatched junction bases numbered 6, after V lost 0 bases and J lost 5 bases. The CDR3 protein is CASSLGLAGKAETQYF. In DNA, the CDR3 is TGCGCCAGCAGCTTGGGACTAGCGGGGAAGGCGGAGACCCAGTACTTC.

This clone was recorded once. The chain is built from TRBV6-1 and TRBJ2-7; D might be TRBD1 (6 bases). Per the germline V gene, CDR1 is MNHNS and CDR2 is SASEGT. This CDR3 contains 14 residues. The V and J ends lost 7 bases and 0 bases respectively, with 13 bases between them. The CDR3, as DNA: TGTGCCAGCATCTTCGACAGGAGCTCCTACGAGCAGTACTTC. It codes for CASIFDRSSYEQYF.

The gene calls are TRBV5-1 and TRBJ2-2; 7 nucleotides line up with TRBD1. The ends lost 6 bases at V and 1 base at J; junction bases unmatched: 3. This CDR3 spans 14 amino acids. Germline CDR1 reads SGHRS; CDR2 reads YFSETQ. Written as DNA, the CDR3 is TGCGCCAGCACCGGGACAGAGAACACCGGGGAGCTGTTTTTT. Amino acids: CASTGTENTGELFF.

The chain carries TRBV5-4 and TRBJ2-1, with 10 bases matching TRBD2. Germline values: CDR1 SGHNT, CDR2 YYREEE (reference sequence). J lost 6 bases, V lost 4 bases, and 7 bases had no gene match. The CDR3 is 15 residues long. CDR3 DNA sequence: TGTGCCAGCAGCGTGGCGCCTAGCGGGGGCAATGAGCAGTTCTTC. Translated: CASSVAPSGGNEQFF.

This sequence joins TRBV30 and TRBJ1-3, with 7 positions matching TRBD1. Germline V gene sequence: CDR1 GTSNPN, CDR2 SVGIG (reference sequence). The length of the CDR3 is 13 residues. The trim removed 3 bases at V and 2 bases at J, leaving 1 base unmatched. CDR3 DNA: TGTGCCTGGAGGGGGACAGCTGGAAACACCATATATTTT. Amino acid sequence: CAWRGTAGNTIYF.

The V call is TRBV27, the J call TRBJ2-7; possible D gene TRBD1, 5 bases. This CDR3 has 13 amino acids. The germline V gene has CDR1 MNHEY and CDR2 SMNVEV (reference sequence). V gave up 2 bases and J gave up 2 bases, with 7 bases separating them. CDR3 coding DNA: TGTGCCAGCAGTTTAAGGGGTCCCTACGAGCAGTACTTC. Protein sequence: CASSLRGPYEQYF.

The chain has TRBV6-6 and TRBJ2-2; no definite D call. Per germline, CDR1 MNHNY and CDR2 SVGAGI (reference sequence). The length of the CDR3 is 15 residues. V shed 0 bases and J shed 6 bases, with 11 bases lying between them. This CDR3 is CASSYSQSVSGELFF. The CDR3 DNA sequence: TGTGCCAGCAGTTACTCGCAATCGGTATCCGGGGAGCTGTTTTTT.

V and J are TRBV19 and TRBJ1-6, with a weak D call TRBD1 (5 bases). Between the trimmed V and J ends, which lost 3 bases and 7 bases, there was a span of 13 bases. This CDR3 is 15 amino acids long. The germline CDR1 and CDR2 sequences are LNHDA and SQIVND (reference sequence). For the CDR3, the DNA is TGTGCCAGTAGTATCGCGCGGGGGGTGAATTCACCCCTCCACTTT. Its translation is CASSIARGVNSPLHF.

The chain recombines TRBV5-4 with TRBJ2-3; the D gene is possibly TRBD2 (7 bases). There are 17 residues in the CDR3. Germline V gene data show CDR1 as SGHNT and CDR2 as YYREEE (reference sequence). V lost 4 bases and J lost 2, with 20 bases in between. The CDR3 DNA sequence: TGTGCCAGCAGCCCACATTACCTGGGGGGGCTCACAGATACGCAGTATTTT. Encoded protein: CASSPHYLGGLTDTQYF.

The chain links TRBV2 to TRBJ2-3; TRBD2 matches 8 bases. The CDR3 totals 14 residues. Germline-derived CDR1 and CDR2 are SNHLY and FYNNEI. After removal of 7 bases from V and 4 bases from J, the junction contained 7 bases not matched to a gene. CDR3 nucleotide sequence: TGTGCCAGCAATAACGGGGGGGCCTCAGATACGCAGTATTTT. It yields the protein CASNNGGASDTQYF. The full variable domain, with the rest looked up from reference TRBV2 and TRBJ2-3, is EPEVTQTPSHQVTQMGQEVILRCVPISNHLYFYWYRQILGQKVEFLVSFYNNEISEKSEIFDDQFSVERPDGSNFTLKIRSTKLEDSAMYFCASNNGGASDTQYFGPGTRLTVL.

Concerning this clone: Its ends do not fully match the called genes, so a read error is possible. The chain carries TRBV7-7 and TRBJ2-1; 7 bases align to TRBD1. The CDR3 sequence is 13 residues long. Germline assignment: CDR1 SSHAT and CDR2 FNYEAQ (reference sequence). CDR3 bases: TGTGCTAGCAGCTTGGGACAGAACAATGAGCAGTTCTTC. It specifies CASSLGQNNEQFF.

The genes are TRBV27 and TRBJ1-3; possibly TRBD1 for D (5 bases). V was pared by 9 bases and J by 4 bases, with 10 bases between. CDR1 and CDR2 from the germline V gene are MNHEY and SMNVEV (reference sequence). The CDR3 consists of 12 residues. CDR3 DNA: TGTGCCAGTGTGGGGGGGGGAAACACCATATATTTT. This gives the protein CASVGGGNTIYF.

This rearrangement joins TRBV4-1 to TRBJ2-2; 8 nucleotides align to TRBD2. Trimming at V came to 1 base and at J to 2 bases, leaving 3 bases not matched to a gene. CDR3 length: 16 residues. Germline V CDR1 and CDR2: MGHRA, YSYEKL. The CDR3 spells CASSQGLAINTGELFF. CDR3 DNA sequence: TGCGCCAGCAGCCAAGGACTAGCGATCAACACCGGGGAGCTGTTTTTT.

This chain links TRBV6-5 with TRBJ2-7; 7 bases line up with TRBD1. The CDR3 loop spans 12 amino acids. V lost 5 bases, J lost 3 bases, and 1 base stayed unmatched. Germline CDR1 is MNHEY and CDR2 is SVGAGI. CDR3 loop: CASSGTVYEQYF. The CDR3 bases are TGTGCCAGCAGTGGGACAGTCTACGAGCAGTACTTC.

This clone appeared once. The chain recombines TRBV7-3 with TRBJ1-2, with no clear D. The CDR3 length is 14 residues. Between the trimmed V and J ends, which lost 2 bases and 1 base, there was a span of 8 bases. CDR1 and CDR2 (germline): SGHTA, FQGTGA. The CDR3 sequence is CASSLDGSNYGYTF. CDR3 in DNA: TGTGCCAGCAGCTTAGATGGCAGTAACTATGGCTACACCTTC.

In this sample, this clone turned up a few times. This rearrangement joins TRBV5-6 to TRBJ1-1; 7 nucleotides line up with TRBD1. V shed 7 bases and J 0 bases; nucleotides not matched to a gene: 9. Per germline, CDR1 SGHDT and CDR2 YYEEEE. This CDR3 has 15 amino acids. In nucleotides, the CDR3 is TGTGCCAGCTCTTATCAGGGGGTACTGAACACTGAAGCTTTCTTT. It encodes CASSYQGVLNTEAFF.

The genes are TRBV6-6 and TRBJ2-3, with D maybe TRBD1 (6 bases). V lost 6 bases and J 0 bases, leaving 10 bases between the germline ends. The CDR3 is 14 residues long. Germline CDR1 MNHNY, CDR2 SVGAGI (reference sequence). The CDR3 loop is CASSWTDSTDTQYF. The CDR3 DNA follows: TGTGCCAGCAGCTGGACAGATAGCACAGATACGCAGTATTTT.

The chain is built from TRBV7-9 and TRBJ2-5; D remains ambiguous. CDR3 size: 14 residues. CDR1 and CDR2 (germline): SEHNR, FQNEAQ (reference sequence). V lost 4 bases and J lost 1, with 10 bases in between. The CDR3 DNA reads as TGTGCCAGCAGCTCCGCCAGAACCCAAGAGACCCAGTACTTC. Protein product: CASSSARTQETQYF.

V and J are TRBV30 and TRBJ2-3; 7 nucleotides align to TRBD2. Trimming at V came to 2 bases and at J to 6 bases, leaving 11 bases not matched to a gene. Germline-derived CDR1 and CDR2 are GTSNPN and SVGIG (reference sequence). The CDR3 sequence is 15 residues long. The CDR3 spells CAWSPSGANLDTQYF. CDR3 nucleotides: TGTGCCTGGAGTCCAAGCGGGGCTAACTTGGATACGCAGTATTTT.

Remarks on this clone: At the DNA level, this CDR3 is encoded by other sequences in the same sample as well. This chain uses TRBV16 with TRBJ2-3; 8 positions match TRBD2. The germline CDR1 and CDR2 sequences are KGHSY and FQNENV. The junction had 3 bases not matched to a gene; V was cut back by 4 bases and J by 9 bases. The CDR3 runs to 12 residues. For the CDR3, the DNA is TGTGCCAGCAGCCCGGGACTAGGGACGCAGTATTTT. Its translation is CASSPGLGTQYF. Full variable domain (remainder filled in from reference TRBV16 and TRBJ2-3): GEEVAQTPKHLVRGEGQKAKLYCAPIKGHSYVFWYQQVLKNEFKFLISFQNENVFDETGMPKERFSAKCLPNSPCSLEIQATKLEDSAVYFCASSPGLGTQYFGPGTRLTVL.

The chain links TRBV30 to TRBJ1-1; unclear D gene. The V end was cut by 2 bases, the J end by 3 bases, with 4 bases between. This CDR3 spans 11 amino acids. CDR1 and CDR2 from the germline V gene are GTSNPN and SVGIG (reference sequence). In DNA, the CDR3 is TGTGCCTGGAGTACAGACACTGAAGCTTTCTTT. This translates into CAWSTDTEAFF. Using reference TRBV30 and TRBJ1-1 for the parts outside the CDR3, the full variable domain is SQTIHQWPATLVQPVGSPLSLECTVEGTSNPNLYWYRQAAGRGLQLLFYSVGIGQISSEVPQNLSASRPQDRQFILSSKKLLLSDSGFYLCAWSTDTEAFFGQGTRLTVV.